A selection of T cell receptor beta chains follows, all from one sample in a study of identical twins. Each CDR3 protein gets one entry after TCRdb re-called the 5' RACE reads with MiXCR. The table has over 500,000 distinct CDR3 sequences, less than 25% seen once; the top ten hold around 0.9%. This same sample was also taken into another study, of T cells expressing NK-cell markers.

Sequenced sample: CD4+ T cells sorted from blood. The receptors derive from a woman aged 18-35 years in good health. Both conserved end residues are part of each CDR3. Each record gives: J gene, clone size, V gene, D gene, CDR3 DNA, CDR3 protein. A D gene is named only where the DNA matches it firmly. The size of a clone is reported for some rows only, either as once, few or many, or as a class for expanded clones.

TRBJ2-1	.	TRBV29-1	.	TGCAGCGTTGTAGTTTACAATGAGCAGTTCTTC	CSVVVYNEQFF
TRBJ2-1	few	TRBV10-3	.	TGTGCCATCAGTGAGTTGGGGGGGCGCTCCTACAATGAGCAGTTCTTC	CAISELGGRSYNEQFF
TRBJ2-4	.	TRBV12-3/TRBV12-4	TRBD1	TGTGCCAGCAGTTTAAGACAGGGCCCTAAAATTCAGTACTTC	CASSLRQGPKIQYF
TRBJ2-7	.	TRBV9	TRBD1	TGTGCCAGCAGCGTAGAATCGGGCAGGGGGAACGAGCAGTACTTC	CASSVESGRGNEQYF
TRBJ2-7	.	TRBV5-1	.	TGCGCCAGCAGCATGGAGGGGTCCTACGAGCAGTACTTC	CASSMEGSYEQYF
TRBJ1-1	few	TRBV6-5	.	TGTGCCAGCAGTTACGGGTCAGGGAAAGACACTGAAGCTTTCTTT	CASSYGSGKDTEAFF
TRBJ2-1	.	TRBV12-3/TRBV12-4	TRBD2	TGTGCCAGCAGTTACCGACTAGCGGCCCTCTACAATGAGCAGTTCTTC	CASSYRLAALYNEQFF
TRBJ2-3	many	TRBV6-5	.	TGTGCCAGCAGTTCGACCGGTCTGGTATCAGATACGCAGTATTTT	CASSSTGLVSDTQYF
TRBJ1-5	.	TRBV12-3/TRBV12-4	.	TGTGCCAGCAGCCCAGACAAGATGGACATTCAGCCCCAGCATTTT	CASSPDKMDIQPQHF
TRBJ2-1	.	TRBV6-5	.	TGTGCCAGCAGTTACTCGAATTTTGGGGGGCAGGATGAGCAGTTCTTC	CASSYSNFGGQDEQFF
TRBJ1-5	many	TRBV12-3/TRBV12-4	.	TGTGCCAGCAGCCCACAGGGAGGCCATCAGCCCCAGCATTTT	CASSPQGGHQPQHF
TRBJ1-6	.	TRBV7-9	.	TGTGCCAGCAGCCTGGACGGCTGGGGGTCACCCCTCCACTTT	CASSLDGWGSPLHF
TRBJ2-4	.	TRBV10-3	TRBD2	TGTGCCATCAGTGAGCCAAGCGGGAGTTGGCAAAACATTCAGTACTTC	CAISEPSGSWQNIQYF
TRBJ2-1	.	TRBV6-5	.	TGTGCCAGCAGTTACTCCTATAGCGTCCTCGGCGATGAGCAGTTCTTC	CASSYSYSVLGDEQFF
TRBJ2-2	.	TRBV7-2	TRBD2	TGTGCCAGCAGCCCGGGGACTAGCGGGAGGCGGGTGGAGCTGTTTTTT	CASSPGTSGRRVELFF
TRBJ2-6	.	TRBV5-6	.	TGTGCCAGCAGCGGGGACTTTATAACCAGTCCGGGTGGGGCCAACGTCCTGACTTTC	CASSGDFITSPGGANVLTF
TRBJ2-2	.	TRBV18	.	TGTGCCAGCTCTAAGGGGAACCCCACCGGGGAGCTGTTTTTT	CASSKGNPTGELFF